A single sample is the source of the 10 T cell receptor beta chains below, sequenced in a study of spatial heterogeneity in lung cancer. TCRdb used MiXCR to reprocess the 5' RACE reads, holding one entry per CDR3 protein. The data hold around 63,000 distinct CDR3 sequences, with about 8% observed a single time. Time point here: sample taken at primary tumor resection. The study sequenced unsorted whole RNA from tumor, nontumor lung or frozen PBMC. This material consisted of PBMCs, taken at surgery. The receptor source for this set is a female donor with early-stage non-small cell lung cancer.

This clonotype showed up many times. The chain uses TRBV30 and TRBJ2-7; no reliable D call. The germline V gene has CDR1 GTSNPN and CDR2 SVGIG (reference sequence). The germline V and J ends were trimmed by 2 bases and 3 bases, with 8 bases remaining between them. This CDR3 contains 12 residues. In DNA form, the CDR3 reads TGTGCCTGGAGTAAATCTTACTACGAGCAGTACGTC. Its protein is CAWSKSYYEQYV.

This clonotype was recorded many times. CDR3 sequence (DNA): TGTGCCAGCAGCACGGACTTAACCTACGAGCAGTACTTC. Protein: CASSTDLTYEQYF. The chain is built from TRBV5-6 and TRBJ2-7; D may be TRBD2 (5 bases). CDR3 size: 13 residues. Trimming removed 4 bases at V and 2 bases at J, with 10 bases between. CDR1 is SGHDT and CDR2 is YYEEEE in the germline V gene. Full variable domain (outside the CDR3, taken from reference TRBV5-6 and TRBJ2-7): DAGVTQSPTHLIKTRGQQVTLRCSPKSGHDTVSWYQQALGQGPQFIFQYYEEEERQRGNFPDRFSGHQFPNYSSELNVNALLLGDSALYLCASSTDLTYEQYFGPGTRLTVT.

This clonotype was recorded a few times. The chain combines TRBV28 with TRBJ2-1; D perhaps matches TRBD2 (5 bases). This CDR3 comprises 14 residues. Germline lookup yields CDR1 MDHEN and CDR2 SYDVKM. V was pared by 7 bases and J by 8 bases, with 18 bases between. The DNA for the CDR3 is TGTGCCAGCATCGTTGGTATCGGGGTGTATGAGCAGTTCTTC. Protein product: CASIVGIGVYEQFF.

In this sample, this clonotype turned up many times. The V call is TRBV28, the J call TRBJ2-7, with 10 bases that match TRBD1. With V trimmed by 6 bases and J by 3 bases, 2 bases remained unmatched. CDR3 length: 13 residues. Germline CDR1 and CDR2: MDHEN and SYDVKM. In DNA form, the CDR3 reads TGTGCCAGCAGGGGGACAGGGGTCTACGAGCAGTACTTC. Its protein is CASRGTGVYEQYF.

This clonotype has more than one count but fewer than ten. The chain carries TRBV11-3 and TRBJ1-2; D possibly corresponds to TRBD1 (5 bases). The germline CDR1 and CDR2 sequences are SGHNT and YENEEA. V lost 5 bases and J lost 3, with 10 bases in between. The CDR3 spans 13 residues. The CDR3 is CASSVGADYGYTF. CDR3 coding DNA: TGTGCCAGCAGCGTTGGGGCAGACTATGGCTACACCTTC.

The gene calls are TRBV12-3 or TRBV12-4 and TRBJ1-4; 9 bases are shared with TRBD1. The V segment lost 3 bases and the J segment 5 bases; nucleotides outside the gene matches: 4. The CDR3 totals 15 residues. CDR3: CASSFGDRENEKLFF. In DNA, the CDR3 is TGTGCCAGCAGTTTCGGGGACAGGGAAAATGAAAAACTGTTTTTT.

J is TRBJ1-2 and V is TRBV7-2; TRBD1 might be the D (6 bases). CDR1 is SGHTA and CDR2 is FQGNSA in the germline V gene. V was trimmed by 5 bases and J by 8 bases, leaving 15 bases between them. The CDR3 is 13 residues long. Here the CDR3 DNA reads TGTGCCAGCAGCCCACACAAGGGGGAAGGCTACACCTTC. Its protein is CASSPHKGEGYTF. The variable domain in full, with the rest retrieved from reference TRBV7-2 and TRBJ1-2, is GAGVSQSPSNKVTEKGKDVELRCDPISGHTALYWYRQSLGQGLEFLIYFQGNSAPDKSGLPSDRFSAERTGGSVSTLTIQRTQQEDSAVYLCASSPHKGEGYTFGSGTRLTVV.

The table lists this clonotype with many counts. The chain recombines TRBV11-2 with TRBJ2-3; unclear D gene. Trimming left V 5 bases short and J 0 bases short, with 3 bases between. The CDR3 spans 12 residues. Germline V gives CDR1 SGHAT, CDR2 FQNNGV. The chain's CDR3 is CASSQSTDTQYF. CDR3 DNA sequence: TGTGCCAGCAGCCAAAGCACAGATACGCAGTATTTT. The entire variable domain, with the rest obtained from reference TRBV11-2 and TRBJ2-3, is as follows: EAGVAQSPRYKIIEKRQSVAFWCNPISGHATLYWYQQILGQGPKLLIQFQNNGVVDDSQLPKDRFSAERLKGVDSTLKIQPAKLEDSAVYLCASSQSTDTQYFGPGTRLTVL.

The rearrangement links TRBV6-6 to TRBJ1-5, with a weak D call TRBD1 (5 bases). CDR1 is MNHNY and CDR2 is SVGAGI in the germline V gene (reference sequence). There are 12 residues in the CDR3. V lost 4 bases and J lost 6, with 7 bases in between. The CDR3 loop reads CASSLDSQPQHF. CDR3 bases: TGTGCCAGCAGTTTAGACAGTCAGCCCCAGCATTTT.

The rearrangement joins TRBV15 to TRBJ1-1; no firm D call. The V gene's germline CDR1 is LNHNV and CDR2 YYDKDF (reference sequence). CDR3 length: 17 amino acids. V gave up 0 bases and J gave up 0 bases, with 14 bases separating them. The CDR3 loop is CATSRDSRRGLNTEAFF. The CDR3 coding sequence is TGTGCCACCAGCAGAGATTCGAGGCGGGGATTGAACACTGAAGCTTTCTTT.